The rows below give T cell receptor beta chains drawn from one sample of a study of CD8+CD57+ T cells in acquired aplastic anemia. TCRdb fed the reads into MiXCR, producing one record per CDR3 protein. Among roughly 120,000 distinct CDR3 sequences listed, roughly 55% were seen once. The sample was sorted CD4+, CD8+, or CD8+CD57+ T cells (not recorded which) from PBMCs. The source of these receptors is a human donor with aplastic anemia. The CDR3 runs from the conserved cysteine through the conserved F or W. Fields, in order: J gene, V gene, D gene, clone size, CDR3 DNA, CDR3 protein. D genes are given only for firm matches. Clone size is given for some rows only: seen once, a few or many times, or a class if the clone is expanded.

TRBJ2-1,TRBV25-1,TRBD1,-,TGTGCCAGCAGTCCCGGGACAGGGAGGGCCGATGAGCAGTTCTTC,CASSPGTGRADEQFF
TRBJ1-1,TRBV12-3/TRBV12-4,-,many,TGTGCCAGCAATCTACAGGGAGGGAACACTGAAGCTTTCTTT,CASNLQGGNTEAFF
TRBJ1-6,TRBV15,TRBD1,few,TGTGCCACCAGCATCCGGGACAGGGGTCAAACTTCACCCCTCCACTTT,CATSIRDRGQTSPLHF
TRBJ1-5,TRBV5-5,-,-,TGTGCCAGCAGCCCCTCTATCGGGGTTCGCCAGCCCCAGCATTTT,CASSPSIGVRQPQHF
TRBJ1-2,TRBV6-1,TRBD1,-,TGTGCCAGCAGTGAAGCAGGGGGCTCGAACTATGGCTACACCTTC,CASSEAGGSNYGYTF
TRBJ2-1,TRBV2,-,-,TGTGCCAGCACCGGACCCACCCACGATTACAATGAGCAGTTCTTC,CASTGPTHDYNEQFF
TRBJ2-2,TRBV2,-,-,TGTGCCAGCAGGGTGACTAGCGGGGAGCTGTTTTTT,CASRVTSGELFF
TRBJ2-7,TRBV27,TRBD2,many,TGTGCCAGCAGTTTAGGACTAGCGGGCTACGAGCAGTACTTC,CASSLGLAGYEQYF
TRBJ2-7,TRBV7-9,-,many,TGTGCCAGCAGCTTAGCGGAAGAAGGACAGAAGTACGAGCAGTACTTC,CASSLAEEGQKYEQYF
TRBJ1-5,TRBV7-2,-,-,TGTGCCAGCAGCTTAGGTATCGTGGAGCCCCAGCATTTT,CASSLGIVEPQHF
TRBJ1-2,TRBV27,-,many,TGTGCCAGCAGTATTACTTGGGACTATGGCTACACCTTC,CASSITWDYGYTF
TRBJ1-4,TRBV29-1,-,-,TGCAGCGTTGGAGACCAGCGTGAAAAACCGTTTTTT,CSVGDQREKPFF
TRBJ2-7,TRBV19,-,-,TGTGCCAGTAGTATAGAGGGTCCCCGTCGGCAGTACTTC,CASSIEGPRRQYF
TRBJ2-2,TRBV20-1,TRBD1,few,TGCAGTGCGCGGACAGGGGATTCCGGGGAGCTGTTTTTT,CSARTGDSGELFF
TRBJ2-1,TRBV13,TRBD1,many,TGTGCCAGCAGCTTAGGACGACAGGGCGATGAGCAGTTCTTC,CASSLGRQGDEQFF
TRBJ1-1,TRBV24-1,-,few,TGTGCCACCAGTGATGCGGCAGCGGCTGAAGCTTTCTTT,CATSDAAAAEAFF
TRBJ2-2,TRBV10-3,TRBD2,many,TGTGCCATGAAGACTAGCGGACGCGGGGAGCTGTTTTTT,CAMKTSGRGELFF
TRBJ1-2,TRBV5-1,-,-,TGCGCCAGCACCGTGGCGGGGGCCTATGGCTACACCTTC,CASTVAGAYGYTF
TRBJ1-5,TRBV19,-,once,TGTGCCAGTAGGTGGGGGGTAAAAAGCAATCAGCCCCAGCATTTT,CASRWGVKSNQPQHF
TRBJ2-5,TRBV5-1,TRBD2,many,TGCGCCAGCAGCTTGGCCCGTCCAGCGGGAGGCGAGACCCAGTACTTC,CASSLARPAGGETQYF
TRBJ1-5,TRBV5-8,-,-,TGTGCCAGCAGCATCAGGGGAGGGAAGCCCCAGCATTTT,CASSIRGGKPQHF
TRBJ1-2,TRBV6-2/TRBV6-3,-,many,TGTGCCAGCGGCACACAGGGTTTCTATGGCTACACCTTC,CASGTQGFYGYTF
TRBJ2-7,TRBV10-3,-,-,TGTTCCCCGACTTTCTCCTACGAGCAGTACTTC,CSPTFSYEQYF
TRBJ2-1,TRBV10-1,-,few,TGCGCCAGCAGTGACAACAATGAGCAGTTCTTC,CASSDNNEQFF
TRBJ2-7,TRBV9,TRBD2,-,TGTGCCAGCAGCCCTGGGACTAGCGGGGGCTACGAGCAGTACTTC,CASSPGTSGGYEQYF
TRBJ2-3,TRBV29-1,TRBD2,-,TGCAGCGTTGTTGGTACTAGCGGGAGTCGGGAGGATACGCAGTATTTT,CSVVGTSGSREDTQYF
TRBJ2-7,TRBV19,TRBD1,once,TGTGCCAGTAGTCCTAACCCCGGGACAGGCTACGAGCAGTACTTC,CASSPNPGTGYEQYF
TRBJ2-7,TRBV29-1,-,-,TGCAGCGTTGAGGCCGGGGGCGACGAGCAGTACTTC,CSVEAGGDEQYF